Shown below are 26 T cell receptor beta chains from a single sample sequenced in a study of graft-versus-host responses after intestinal transplantation. No antigen is known for these receptors. The method was immunoSEQ multiplex PCR; TCRdb's version includes in-frame clones alone and lacks a portion of them. There are about 100,000 clones in the sample; about 88% occur only once, and roughly 0.95% lies in the top ten. Material: unstimulated CD4+ T cells sorted from spleen or lymph node cells, obtained before transplant. The receptor set was obtained from a human donor who was the organ donor for an intestinal transplant.

V is TRBV7-2 and J is TRBJ1-3; possibly TRBD1 for D (6 bases). V was cut by 1 base and J by 0 bases, with 7 bases left in between. Germline V gives CDR1 SGHTA, CDR2 FQGNSA. The length of the CDR3 is 15 residues. The CDR3 is CASSLGRGSGNTIYF. CDR3 DNA: TGTGCCAGCAGCTTAGGCAGGGGCTCTGGAAACACCATATATTTT.

V gene TRBV5-1 combines with J gene TRBJ2-7, with 11 bases fitting TRBD2. CDR1 and CDR2 (germline): SGHRS, YFSETQ. J was trimmed by 11 bases and V by 4 bases; bases with no gene match: 14. The CDR3 runs to 15 residues. This CDR3 reads CASSEGVIAGGPEYF. CDR3 DNA: TGCGCCAGCAGCGAGGGGGTGATAGCGGGGGGGCCGGAGTACTTC. Together with reference TRBV5-1 and TRBJ2-7, the CDR3 gives the full variable domain: KAGVTQTPRYLIKTRGQQVTLSCSPISGHRSVSWYQQTPGQGLQFLFEYFSETQRNKGNFPGRFSGRQFSNSRSEMNVSTLELGDSALYLCASSEGVIAGGPEYFGPGTRLTVT.

This CDR3 is CASRRYLGSGLGNIQYF. The CDR3 DNA reads as TGCGCCAGCAGACGTTATTTGGGGTCAGGGTTGGGAAACATTCAGTACTTC. This chain joins TRBV5-1 and TRBJ2-4; weak D call: TRBD1 (5 bases). This CDR3 is 17 amino acids long. Germline V gives CDR1 SGHRS, CDR2 YFSETQ. V was trimmed by 5 bases and J by 6 bases, leaving 24 bases between them.

The chain joins TRBV19 to TRBJ2-1, with 10 bases lining up with TRBD2. The CDR3 totals 14 residues. Germline CDR1 LNHDA, CDR2 SQIVND (reference sequence). Trimming removed 7 bases from V and 9 bases from J; junction bases left unmatched: 9. The CDR3: CASTTIAGGLEQFF. The DNA of the CDR3 is TGTGCCAGTACCACTATAGCGGGGGGCCTTGAGCAGTTCTTC.

A remark on this clone: At one of its ends the junction is not consistent with the germline gene, which may arise from a read error. The chain employs TRBV18 and TRBJ2-1, with 7 bases lining up with TRBD2. The CDR3 consists of 13 residues. The V gene's germline CDR1 is KGHSH and CDR2 LQKENI. In nucleotides, the CDR3 is TGTGCCAGCTCAACACCCGGGGGGAATGAGCAGTTCTTC. Protein product: CASSTPGGNEQFF.

This chain links TRBV6-5 with TRBJ2-6; perhaps TRBD1 as D (5 bases). V gave up 2 bases and J gave up 0 bases, with 8 bases separating them. Germline V lookup: CDR1 MNHEY, CDR2 SVGAGI. This CDR3 has 16 residues. The CDR3 DNA is TGTGCCAGCAGTTACCTGGGGCGCTCTGGGGCCAACGTCCTGACTTTC. Protein: CASSYLGRSGANVLTF.

The CDR3 region is CASSVKGVSTDTQYF. In DNA, the CDR3 is TGTGCCAGTAGTGTAAAAGGGGTTAGCACAGATACGCAGTATTTT. The rearrangement uses TRBV19 and TRBJ2-3; maybe TRBD1 (5 bases). The CDR3 has 15 amino acids. CDR1 and CDR2 (germline): LNHDA, SQIVND (reference sequence). V was clipped by 5 bases and J by 0 bases, with 12 bases between them.

The chain uses TRBV27 and TRBJ2-7; 10 bases line up with TRBD1. From germline, CDR1 is MNHEY and CDR2 SMNVEV (reference sequence). Germline trimming cut 7 bases from V and 2 bases from J; bases unmatched to any gene: 8. CDR3 length: 15 residues. The CDR3 sequence is CASKGQGTPTYEQYF. The CDR3 bases are TGTGCCAGCAAGGGACAGGGGACCCCCACCTACGAGCAGTACTTC.

The rearrangement links TRBV6-6 to TRBJ2-6; TRBD2 agrees at 7 bases. The CDR3 is 15 amino acids. The germline CDR1 and CDR2 sequences are MNHNY and SVGAGI (reference sequence). V lost 2 bases, J lost 2 bases, and 0 bases stayed unmatched. CDR3 DNA sequence: TGTGCCAGCAGTTACAGCGGGACTGGGGCCAACGTCCTGACTTTC. This codes for CASSYSGTGANVLTF.

This sequence joins TRBV18 and TRBJ1-1, with TRBD1 matching 7 bases. Germline V gene data show CDR1 as KGHSH and CDR2 as LQKENI. Trimming at V came to 0 bases and at J to 6 bases, leaving 1 base not matched to a gene. The CDR3 length is 13 residues. The CDR3 spells CASSPPTGAEAFF. The CDR3 DNA follows: TGTGCCAGCTCACCACCTACAGGGGCTGAAGCTTTCTTT.

The genes are TRBV28 and TRBJ1-2; D remains unclear. CDR1 is MDHEN, CDR2 SYDVKM, per germline. Deletions cut 5 bases from V and 4 bases from J, with 11 bases between. The length of the CDR3 is 13 residues. CDR3 DNA: TGTGCCAGCAGTCTGGGTGTCGGCTATGGCTACACCTTC. It specifies CASSLGVGYGYTF.

The V gene is TRBV30, the J gene TRBJ1-2; D may be TRBD1 (5 bases). This CDR3 spans 13 amino acids. Germline assignment: CDR1 GTSNPN and CDR2 SVGIG (reference sequence). The germline V and J ends were trimmed by 0 bases and 5 bases, with 10 bases remaining between them. The CDR3 coding sequence is TGTGCCTGGAGTGTCTCGGGGGTTTATGGCTACACCTTC. Translation gives CAWSVSGVYGYTF. Full variable domain (missing parts from reference TRBV30 and TRBJ1-2): SQTIHQWPATLVQPVGSPLSLECTVEGTSNPNLYWYRQAAGRGLQLLFYSVGIGQISSEVPQNLSASRPQDRQFILSSKKLLLSDSGFYLCAWSVSGVYGYTFGSGTRLTVV.

The chain carries TRBV5-1 and TRBJ2-3; 8 bases map to TRBD2. From germline, CDR1 is SGHRS and CDR2 YFSETQ. Unmatched junction bases numbered 15, after V lost 3 bases and J lost 0 bases. The CDR3 has 19 amino acids. In DNA form, the CDR3 reads TGCGCCAGCAGCTGGGGAGGTGGCGGGGGGCCCCTTAGCACAGATACGCAGTATTTT. Translating it yields CASSWGGGGGPLSTDTQYF.

The chain joins TRBV6-5 to TRBJ2-7, with D unresolved. The CDR3 has 13 amino acids. The V end was cut by 2 bases, the J end by 5 bases, with 10 bases between. CDR1 MNHEY and CDR2 SVGAGI come from the germline V gene. The CDR3 DNA is TGTGCCAGCAGTTACACCGGCAGGCACGAGCAGTACTTC. It codes for CASSYTGRHEQYF.

The rearrangement uses TRBV18 and TRBJ2-1; no clear D gene. The CDR3 runs to 13 residues. V was clipped by 5 bases and J by 5 bases, with 10 bases between them. CDR1 and CDR2 (germline): KGHSH, LQKENI. The CDR3 DNA reads TGTGCCAGCTCATCCGGTGTTAACAATGAGCAGTTCTTC. This encodes CASSSGVNNEQFF.

The gene calls are TRBV6-6 and TRBJ2-7; no clear D gene. The V gene's germline CDR1 is MNHNY and CDR2 SVGAGI (reference sequence). V lost 0 bases and J 7 bases, leaving 10 bases between the germline ends. The CDR3 extends over 13 amino acids. The CDR3 loop is CASSYSSWSEQYF. In DNA, the CDR3 is TGTGCCAGCAGTTACTCGAGTTGGAGTGAGCAGTACTTC.

About this clone: A junction boundary mismatches the germline segment, possibly from a read error. This chain links TRBV4-2 with TRBJ1-1; D unclear. CDR1 and CDR2 from the germline V gene are LGHNA and YNFKEQ. This CDR3 has 14 residues. In DNA form, the CDR3 reads TGTGCCAGCAGCCAAGATCTCGTCCTCTACCCTTACCTTTTT. Its translation is CASSQDLVLYPYLF.

The chain is built from TRBV18 and TRBJ1-5; 7 bases line up with TRBD1. J was trimmed by 0 bases and V by 2 bases; bases with no gene match: 10. Germline V lookup: CDR1 KGHSH, CDR2 LQKENI. This CDR3 spans 18 amino acids. The CDR3: CASSPTRQGANSNQPQHF. Written as DNA, the CDR3 is TGTGCCAGCTCACCAACCCGACAGGGCGCTAATAGCAATCAGCCCCAGCATTTT.

J is TRBJ2-7 and V is TRBV15, with TRBD1 matching over 9 bases. The trim removed 5 bases at V and 9 bases at J, leaving 11 bases unmatched. This CDR3 comprises 14 residues. Per germline, CDR1 LNHNV and CDR2 YYDKDF (reference sequence). The chain's CDR3 is CATSPGTGRIGQYF. CDR3 DNA sequence: TGTGCCACCAGCCCCGGGACAGGGAGAATTGGGCAGTACTTC.

The chain has TRBV6-1 and TRBJ1-2; tentatively, D is TRBD1 (5 bases). The V gene lost 5 bases and the J gene lost 6 bases, with 13 bases spanning the gap. The CDR3 extends over 13 amino acids. From germline, CDR1 is MNHNS and CDR2 SASEGT. In DNA form, the CDR3 reads TGTGCCAGCAGTAGGGGTATCGGGGATGGCTACACCTTC. Its translation: CASSRGIGDGYTF.

The chain links TRBV4-2 to TRBJ2-6, with 8 bases aligning to TRBD1. The CDR3 is 18 amino acids. Trimming cost V 0 bases and J 0 bases; bases outside gene matches: 4. Per the germline V gene, CDR1 is LGHNA and CDR2 is YNFKEQ. DNA of the CDR3: TGTGCCAGCAGCCAAGACGGGACAGGAGACTCTGGGGCCAACGTCCTGACTTTC. Translated: CASSQDGTGDSGANVLTF.

The chain combines TRBV5-1 with TRBJ2-1, with 7 bases matching TRBD1. The CDR3 sequence is 17 residues long. Trimming took 3 bases from V and 4 from J; bases not matched to a gene: 13. From germline, CDR1 is SGHRS and CDR2 YFSETQ. This chain's CDR3 is CASSSPPGQVRYNEQFF. CDR3 bases: TGCGCCAGCAGCTCACCCCCTGGACAGGTCCGGTACAATGAGCAGTTCTTC.

The chain links TRBV5-6 to TRBJ1-6; no reliable D call. Germline CDR1 is SGHDT and CDR2 is YYEEEE. V was shortened by 4 bases and J by 0 bases, with 14 bases between the two germline ends. This CDR3 region has 17 residues. The CDR3 sequence: CASSPPTGSSYNSPLHF. CDR3 coding DNA: TGTGCCAGCAGCCCTCCGACTGGAAGCTCCTATAATTCACCCCTCCACTTT.

This clone was found a few times. The chain uses TRBV6-1 and TRBJ1-2, with TRBD1 matching 7 bases. Unmatched junction bases numbered 8, after V lost 6 bases and J lost 4 bases. This CDR3 has 14 residues. Germline V gives CDR1 MNHNS, CDR2 SASEGT. CDR3 sequence: CASRRGQSLYGYTF. In nucleotides, the CDR3 is TGTGCCAGCAGGAGGGGACAGAGCCTCTATGGCTACACCTTC.

This chain joins TRBV6-5 and TRBJ2-7; possibly TRBD1 for D (7 bases). The CDR3 loop spans 15 amino acids. Germline V lookup: CDR1 MNHEY, CDR2 SVGAGI. Between the trimmed V and J ends, which lost 4 bases and 2 bases, there was a span of 15 bases. CDR3 residues: CASSSNQGEAYEQYF. The CDR3 nucleotides read TGTGCCAGCAGTTCAAACCAGGGGGAGGCCTACGAGCAGTACTTC.

The chain joins TRBV25-1 to TRBJ1-1; 9 nucleotides agree with TRBD1. Losses at the gene ends were 7 bases for V and 1 base for J; bases not matched to a gene: 1. CDR1 and CDR2 (germline): MGHDK, SYGVNS. The CDR3 is 13 residues long. The CDR3: CASIQGANTEAFF. DNA for the CDR3: TGTGCCAGCATACAGGGGGCGAACACTGAAGCTTTCTTT.